This TCR beta chain was sequenced during a study of cytomegalovirus exposure and HLA in healthy donors. Study-level findings and limits: The study labeled 164 TCR beta chains cytomegalovirus-associated.

The data were produced by immunoSEQ multiplex PCR, yet TCRdb's version contains in-frame clones alone and is incomplete. The repertoire holds around 250,000 clones, around 91% seen once, with 0.35% to 0.4% in the top ten. Worth noting for this clone: The antigen remains unidentified. The sample contains more than one DNA sequence encoding this CDR3.

Deletions cut 5 bases from V and 2 bases from J, with 4 bases between. Germline CDR1 reads MDHEN; CDR2 reads SYDVKM. The CDR3 extends over 12 amino acids. The TCR was taken from a woman younger than 30 in good health and CMV-seronegative. The chain carries TRBV28 and TRBJ1-5; no firm D call. Sequenced: PBMCs. The CDR3 here is CASSTGNQPQHF. CDR3 bases: TGTGCCAGCAGTACGGGCAATCAGCCCCAGCATTTT.